These 15 T cell receptor beta chains were sequenced from one sample in a study of T cells in Graves' hyperthyroidism and ophthalmopathy (dated by TCRdb to the late 2010s). Libraries were made using multiplex PCR. TCRdb records Illumina HiSeq 2000 as the sequencer. The TCR beta CDR3 regions were amplified from the RNA transcripts. A first-round RT-PCR of the TCR CDR3 used the HTBI primer set with the Qiagen OneStep RT-PCR kit. TCRdb reprocessing: public reads trimmed at Q25 with fastp, clones called with MiXCR, in-frame beta chains kept. Entries that share a CDR3 protein sequence are merged under the most common genes and DNA. Counted in this sample were more than 350,000 distinct CDR3 sequences; approximately 15% of them appeared once. The top ten hold about 20% of the sample. Sequenced input: blood. The receptors here all came from a woman aged 30 to 39 with Graves' ophthalmopathy.

The chain joins TRBV29-1 to TRBJ2-5; 10 bases are a match to TRBD2. The germline V gene encodes CDR1 SQVTM and CDR2 ANQGSEA. The CDR3 sequence is 15 residues long. V lost 1 base and J lost 8; bases outside the gene matches: 10. Written as DNA, the CDR3 is TGCAGCGTTGAAGGGGGAGCGGGGGGGGTGGATACCCAGTACTTC. As protein: CSVEGGAGGVDTQYF.

This clonotype occurred many times. The V call is TRBV2, the J call TRBJ2-5; 11 nucleotides match TRBD2. Germline V gives CDR1 SNHLY, CDR2 FYNNEI. This CDR3 contains 16 residues. V lost 4 bases and J lost 1; bases outside the gene matches: 5. The CDR3 here is CASSGLGLAGQETQYF. CDR3 bases: TGTGCCAGCAGTGGATTAGGACTAGCGGGCCAAGAGACCCAGTACTTC.

This clonotype was counted ten times or more. V gene TRBV7-9 combines with J gene TRBJ1-4, with D possibly matching TRBD1 (5 bases). Germline V gene sequence: CDR1 SEHNR, CDR2 FQNEAQ (reference sequence). The V and J ends lost 6 bases and 5 bases respectively, with 13 bases between them. The CDR3 runs 14 residues. The CDR3 region is CASRAGTGNEKLFF. CDR3 nucleotide sequence: TGTGCCAGCAGGGCCGGGACGGGGAATGAAAAACTGTTTTTT.

In its sample, this clonotype was seen a few times. A much larger clone differs from this one at a single base, so this may be a read error. The rearrangement uses TRBV7-9 and TRBJ1-6; D gene uncertain. This CDR3 has 13 residues. The germline gives CDR1 SEHNR, CDR2 FQNEAQ (reference sequence). CDR3 nucleotides: TGTGCCGGCAGCTTAGCTGTTAATTCACCCCTCCACTTT. Encoded protein: CAGSLAVNSPLHF.

The table lists this clonotype with many counts. The chain has TRBV20-1 and TRBJ1-2; TRBD1 matches 8 bases. The V gene's germline CDR1 is DFQATT and CDR2 SNEGSKA (reference sequence). This CDR3 comprises 15 residues. J was trimmed by 5 bases and V by 6 bases; bases with no gene match: 14. CDR3 amino acids: CSAPLRTGQSYGYTF. The CDR3 DNA follows: TGCAGTGCACCGCTCCGGACAGGGCAATCATATGGCTACACCTTC.

This clonotype was observed at least ten times. The chain employs TRBV20-1 and TRBJ2-2; weak D call: TRBD1 (7 bases). The CDR3 consists of 13 residues. Germline V gene data show CDR1 as DFQATT and CDR2 as SNEGSKA (reference sequence). With 8 bases removed from V and 3 bases from J, the gap between germline ends came to 13 bases. The CDR3 protein is CSQQGRYTGELFF. CDR3 sequence (DNA): TGCAGTCAACAGGGGAGGTACACCGGGGAGCTGTTTTTT.

Ten or more counts support this clonotype. The gene calls are TRBV11-1 and TRBJ2-2; TRBD1 is a possible D gene (6 bases). The germline V and J ends were trimmed by 1 base and 0 bases, with 9 bases remaining between them. The CDR3 loop spans 16 amino acids. The germline CDR1 and CDR2 sequences are SGHAT and FQDESV (reference sequence). The chain's CDR3 is CASSLGAGANTGELFF. For the CDR3, the DNA is TGTGCCAGCAGCTTAGGTGCAGGGGCGAACACCGGGGAGCTGTTTTTT.

This chain's CDR3 is CASSYHTGELFF. CDR3 sequence (DNA): TGTGCCAGCAGTTACCACACCGGGGAGCTGTTTTTT. This chain uses TRBV6-7 with TRBJ2-2; D call uncertain. TRBV6-7 is an ORF, and what it does is uncertain. The CDR3 is 12 residues long. Trimming pared 2 bases from V and 3 bases from J, leaving 1 base between.

This clonotype was seen a few times. CDR3: CASSQGEGANSYGYTF. The CDR3 region has the DNA TGCGCCAGCAGCCAAGGTGAGGGTGCCAATAGCTATGGCTACACCTTC. The chain recombines TRBV4-1 with TRBJ1-2; D is uncertain. The CDR3 length is 16 residues. Trimming removed 1 base at V and 4 bases at J, with 16 bases between. The germline CDR1 and CDR2 sequences are MGHRA and YSYEKL.

This clonotype was seen many times. This chain connects TRBV2 to TRBJ1-1; possible D gene TRBD1, 6 bases. Germline CDR1 reads SNHLY; CDR2 reads FYNNEI. The CDR3 covers 14 residues. V was trimmed by 8 bases and J by 4 bases, leaving 17 bases between them. The CDR3 loop reads CASGKGGDGTEAFF. The DNA for the CDR3 is TGTGCCAGCGGAAAAGGGGGGGATGGCACTGAAGCTTTCTTT.

This clonotype was detected ten times or more. The chain joins TRBV5-1 to TRBJ1-2; D is possibly TRBD1 (5 bases). Germline CDR1 SGHRS, CDR2 YFSETQ. V shed 0 bases and J shed 5 bases, with 17 bases lying between them. The CDR3 is made up of 16 amino acids. The CDR3 DNA reads TGCGCCAGCAGCTTGGCCTTCTTCGGGGCCGGGTATGGCTACACCTTC. This sequence encodes CASSLAFFGAGYGYTF.

This clonotype was picked up many times. This chain links TRBV6-1 with TRBJ1-6; unclear D gene. The CDR3 extends over 13 amino acids. Germline V CDR1 and CDR2: MNHNS, SASEGT. The CDR3 DNA sequence: TGTGCGGCGACAAGCTCCTATAATTCACCCCTCCACTTT. Protein product: CAATSSYNSPLHF.

Turning to this clonotype: This could be a read error, since a much larger clone is one nucleotide away. This chain connects TRBV6-9 to TRBJ2-1, with TRBD2 identical over 11 bases. The CDR3 length is 18 residues. The germline CDR1 and CDR2 sequences are MNHGY and SVAAGI. V gave up 3 bases and J gave up 8 bases; unmatched junction bases: 15. The CDR3 coding sequence is TGTGCCAGCAGTTACGGACGGATAGCGGGGGGGCTGTACGATGAGCAGTTCTTC. It specifies CASSYGRIAGGLYDEQFF.

The V gene is TRBV20-1, the J gene TRBJ2-1; 16 bases fit TRBD2. J was trimmed by 6 bases and V by 6 bases; bases with no gene match: 5. In germline, CDR1 is DFQATT, CDR2 SNEGSKA (reference sequence). The CDR3 loop spans 15 amino acids. This chain's CDR3 is CSAAGTSGGANEQFF. The CDR3 DNA sequence: TGCAGTGCAGCCGGGACTAGCGGGGGGGCCAATGAGCAGTTCTTC.

This clonotype was counted ten times or more. The chain combines TRBV3-1 with TRBJ2-3; possible D gene TRBD2, 5 bases. This CDR3 region has 14 residues. CDR1 and CDR2 from the germline V gene are LGHDT and YNNKEL (reference sequence). Trimming stripped 3 bases from V and 0 bases from J, with 7 bases between. The CDR3 reads CASSQTTSTDTQYF. In nucleotides, the CDR3 is TGTGCCAGCAGCCAGACTACTAGCACAGATACGCAGTATTTT.